One and the same sample provided the 3 T cell receptor beta chains below, sequenced in a study of response to subunit inactivated influenza vaccine. TCRdb re-called the RT-PCR reads through MiXCR, storing one row per CDR3 protein. The sample lists approximately 160,000 distinct CDR3 sequences; approximately 12% were seen once. This material consisted of CD8+ T cells sorted from PBMCs, taken around 25 months after vaccination. These receptors originate from a man aged 45 to 75 who received an inactivated influenza vaccine.

V usage is TRBV9 and J usage is TRBJ2-5, with TRBD2 matching 11 bases. The V and J ends lost 3 bases and 3 bases, in that order; junction bases with no gene match: 7. Germline-derived CDR1 and CDR2 are SGDLS and YYNGEE. The CDR3 contains 16 residues. In nucleotides, the CDR3 is TGTGCCAGCAGCGCAGGGCTAGCGGGAGGTAAAGAGACCCAGTACTTC. Translation: CASSAGLAGGKETQYF.

This clonotype was seen only a few times. The V and J genes are TRBV4-2 and TRBJ1-1, with unresolved D. Germline V CDR1 and CDR2: LGHNA, YNFKEQ. The length of the CDR3 is 15 residues. V was shortened by 4 bases and J by 1 base, with 13 bases between the two germline ends. CDR3 in DNA: TGTGCCAGCAGCCCCGGCGGAGGTTCGAACACTGAAGCTTTCTTT. Translating gives CASSPGGGSNTEAFF.

This clonotype occurred a few times. The chain uses TRBV4-3 and TRBJ2-1; the match to TRBD2 covers 12 bases. The CDR3 has 17 residues. With V trimmed by 0 bases and J by 7 bases, 7 bases remained unmatched. CDR1 and CDR2 (germline): LGHNA, YSLEER. CDR3 region: CASSQDPRTSGVNEQFF. The CDR3 bases are TGCGCCAGCAGCCAAGATCCCCGGACTAGCGGGGTAAATGAGCAGTTCTTC.